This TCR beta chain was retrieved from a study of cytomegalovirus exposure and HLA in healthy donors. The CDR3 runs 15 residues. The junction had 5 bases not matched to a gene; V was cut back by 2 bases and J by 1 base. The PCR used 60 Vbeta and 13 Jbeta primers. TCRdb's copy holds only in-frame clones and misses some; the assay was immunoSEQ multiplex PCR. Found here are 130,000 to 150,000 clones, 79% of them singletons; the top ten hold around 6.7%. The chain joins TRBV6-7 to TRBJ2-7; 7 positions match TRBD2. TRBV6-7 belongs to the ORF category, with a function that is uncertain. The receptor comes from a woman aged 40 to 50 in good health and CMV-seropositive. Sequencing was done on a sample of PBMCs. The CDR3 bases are TGTGCCAGCAGTTACAATGGGGGGGGGTCCTACGAGCAGTACTTC. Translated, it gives CASSYNGGGSYEQYF.